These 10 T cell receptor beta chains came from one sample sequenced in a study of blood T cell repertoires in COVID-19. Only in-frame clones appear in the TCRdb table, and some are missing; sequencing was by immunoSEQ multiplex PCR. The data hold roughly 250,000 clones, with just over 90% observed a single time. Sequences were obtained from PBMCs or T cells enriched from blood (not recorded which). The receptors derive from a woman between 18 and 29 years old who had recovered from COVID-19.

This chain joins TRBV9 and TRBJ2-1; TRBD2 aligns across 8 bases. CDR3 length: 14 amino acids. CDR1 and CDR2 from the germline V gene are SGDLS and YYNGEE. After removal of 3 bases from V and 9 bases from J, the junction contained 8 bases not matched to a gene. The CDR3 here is CASSDGLAVVEQFF. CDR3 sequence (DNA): TGTGCCAGCAGCGACGGACTAGCTGTTGTTGAGCAGTTCTTC.

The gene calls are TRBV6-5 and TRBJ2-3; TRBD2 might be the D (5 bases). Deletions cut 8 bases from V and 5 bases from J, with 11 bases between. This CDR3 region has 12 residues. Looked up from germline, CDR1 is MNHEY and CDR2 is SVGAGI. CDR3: CASSYEGDTQYF. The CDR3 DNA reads TGTGCCAGCTCCTACGAGGGAGATACGCAGTATTTT.

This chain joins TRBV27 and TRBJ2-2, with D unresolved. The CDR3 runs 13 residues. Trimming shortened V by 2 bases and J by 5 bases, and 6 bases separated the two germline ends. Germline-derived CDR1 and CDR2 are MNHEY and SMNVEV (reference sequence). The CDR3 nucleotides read TGTGCCAGCAGTTTAGAGACTACCGGGGAGCTGTTTTTT. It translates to CASSLETTGELFF.

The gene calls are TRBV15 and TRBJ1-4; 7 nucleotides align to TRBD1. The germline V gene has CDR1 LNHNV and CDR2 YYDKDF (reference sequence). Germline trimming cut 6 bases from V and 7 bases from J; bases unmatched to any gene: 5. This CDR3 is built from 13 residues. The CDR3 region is CATSLGGREKLFF. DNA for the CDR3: TGTGCCACCAGTCTAGGGGGCCGTGAAAAACTGTTTTTT.

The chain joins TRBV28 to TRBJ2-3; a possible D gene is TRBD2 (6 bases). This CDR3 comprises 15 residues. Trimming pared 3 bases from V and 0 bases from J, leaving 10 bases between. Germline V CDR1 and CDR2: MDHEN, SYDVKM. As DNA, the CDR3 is TGTGCCAGCAGTTTGGCGGGGACTAGCACAGATACGCAGTATTTT. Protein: CASSLAGTSTDTQYF. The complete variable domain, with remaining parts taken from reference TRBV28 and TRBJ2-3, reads DVKVTQSSRYLVKRTGEKVFLECVQDMDHENMFWYRQDPGLGLRLIYFSYDVKMKEKGDIPEGYSVSREKKERFSLILESASTNQTSMYLCASSLAGTSTDTQYFGPGTRLTVL.

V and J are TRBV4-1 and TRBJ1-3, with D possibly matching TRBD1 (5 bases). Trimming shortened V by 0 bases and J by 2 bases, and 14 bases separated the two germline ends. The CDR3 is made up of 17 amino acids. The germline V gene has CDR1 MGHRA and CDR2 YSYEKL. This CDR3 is CASSQDRQGPTGNTIYF. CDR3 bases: TGCGCCAGCAGCCAAGATCGGCAGGGTCCCACTGGAAACACCATATATTTT.

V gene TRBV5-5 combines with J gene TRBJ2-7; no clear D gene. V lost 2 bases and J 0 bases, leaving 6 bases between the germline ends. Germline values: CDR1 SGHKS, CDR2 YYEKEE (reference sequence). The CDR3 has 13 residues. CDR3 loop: CASSLTVSYEQYF. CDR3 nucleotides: TGTGCCAGCAGCTTAACAGTCTCCTACGAGCAGTACTTC.

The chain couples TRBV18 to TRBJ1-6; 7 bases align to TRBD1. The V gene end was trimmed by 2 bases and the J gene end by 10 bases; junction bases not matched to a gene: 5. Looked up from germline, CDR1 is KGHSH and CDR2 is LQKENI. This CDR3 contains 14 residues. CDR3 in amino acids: CASSPTGEGSPLHF. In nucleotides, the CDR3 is TGTGCCAGCTCACCAACAGGGGAAGGATCACCCCTCCACTTT.

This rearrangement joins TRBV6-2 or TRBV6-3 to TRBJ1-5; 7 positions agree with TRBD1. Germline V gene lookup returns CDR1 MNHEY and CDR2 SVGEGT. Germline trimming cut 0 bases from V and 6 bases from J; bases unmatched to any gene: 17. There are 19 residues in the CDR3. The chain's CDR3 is CASSYSRRDRELGSQPQHF. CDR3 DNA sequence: TGTGCCAGCAGTTACTCGCGACGAGACAGGGAGTTAGGAAGTCAGCCCCAGCATTTT.

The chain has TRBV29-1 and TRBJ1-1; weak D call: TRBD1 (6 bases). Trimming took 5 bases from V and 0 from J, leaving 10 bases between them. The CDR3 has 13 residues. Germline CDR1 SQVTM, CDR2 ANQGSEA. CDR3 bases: TGCAGCGTTCAGGGGATTATGAACACTGAAGCTTTCTTT. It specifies CSVQGIMNTEAFF.